These 9 T cell receptor beta chains share one sample of origin, sequenced in a study of somatic mutations in cytotoxic T cells in rheumatoid arthritis listed by TCRdb under 2017. Libraries were prepared through the immunoSEQ multiplex PCR assay. This immuneACCESS table, as held by TCRdb, lists in-frame sequences with V and J called but not all clones. Of the missing ones, under half trace to an unresolved V gene in checked studies; the others have no known cause. Here the sample has more than 15,000 clones; almost 85% occur a single time. The leading ten clones occupy roughly 10% of the sample. Sequencing used CD8+ T cells sorted from blood. These receptor sequences come from an adult with rheumatoid arthritis.

In its sample, this clone was seen once. The chain combines TRBV6-1 with TRBJ1-1, with 7 bases aligning to TRBD1. Losses at the gene ends were 6 bases for V and 7 bases for J; bases not matched to a gene: 8. The CDR3 consists of 13 residues. Germline V gene lookup returns CDR1 MNHNS and CDR2 SASEGT. As DNA, the CDR3 is TGTGCCAGCAGCGGCAGGGGGGCCCTTGAAGCTTTCTTT. Amino acid sequence: CASSGRGALEAFF.

The chain joins TRBV5-1 to TRBJ1-2, with 7 bases that match TRBD1. J gave up 4 bases and V 4 bases, and 7 bases lay outside the gene matches. The germline gives CDR1 SGHRS, CDR2 YFSETQ. CDR3 length: 14 residues. In nucleotides, the CDR3 is TGCGCCAGCAGCGTGAACAGGGGTTCCTATGGCTACACCTTC. It yields the protein CASSVNRGSYGYTF.

The chain links TRBV27 to TRBJ1-2; 7 nucleotides align to TRBD1. CDR1 and CDR2 from the germline V gene are MNHEY and SMNVEV (reference sequence). The CDR3 length is 13 residues. The trim removed 6 bases at V and 4 bases at J, leaving 5 bases unmatched. The CDR3 region has the DNA TGTGCCAGCAGACCCACAGGGGCCTATGGCTACACCTTC. Protein product: CASRPTGAYGYTF.

The chain uses TRBV28 and TRBJ1-2; the D gene is possibly TRBD1 (6 bases). V was cut by 7 bases and J by 4 bases, with 19 bases left in between. The germline CDR1 and CDR2 sequences are MDHEN and SYDVKM. There are 15 residues in the CDR3. The CDR3 loop reads CASTQTLGTTYGYTF. CDR3 DNA: TGTGCCAGCACCCAAACCCTCGGGACAACCTATGGCTACACCTTC.

The chain carries TRBV5-6 and TRBJ2-1; D not certain. Trimming took off 0 bases at V and 3 bases at J, with 7 bases between the two ends. Per germline, CDR1 SGHDT and CDR2 YYEEEE. The CDR3 contains 14 residues. The DNA for the CDR3 is TGTGCCAGCAGCTTGGCACTAAACTACAATGAGCAGTTCTTC. As protein: CASSLALNYNEQFF.

This clone appeared a single time. This chain uses TRBV5-6 with TRBJ2-1, with 12 bases aligning to TRBD2. Trimming removed 3 bases from V and 8 bases from J; junction bases left unmatched: 6. This CDR3 is 15 amino acids long. CDR1 and CDR2 (germline): SGHDT, YYEEEE. The CDR3 spells CASSSRLAGVYEQFF. In DNA, the CDR3 is TGTGCCAGCAGCTCAAGACTAGCGGGAGTTTATGAGCAGTTCTTC.

The chain uses TRBV19 and TRBJ2-1, with D uncertain. CDR3 length equals 12 residues. Trimming left V 5 bases short and J 8 bases short, with 10 bases between. Germline V CDR1 and CDR2: LNHDA, SQIVND (reference sequence). CDR3 residues: CASSAQSYEQFF. The CDR3, as DNA: TGTGCCAGTAGTGCCCAGTCGTATGAGCAGTTCTTC. Combining the CDR3 with reference TRBV19 and TRBJ2-1 gives the whole variable domain DGGITQSPKYLFRKEGQNVTLSCEQNLNHDAMYWYRQDPGQGLRLIYYSQIVNDFQKGDIAEGYSVSREKKESFPLTVTSAQKNPTAFYLCASSAQSYEQFFGPGTRLTVL.

The rearrangement joins TRBV5-6 to TRBJ1-1; no reliable D call. CDR1 SGHDT and CDR2 YYEEEE come from the germline V gene. The CDR3 is 11 residues long. With 4 bases removed from V and 7 bases from J, the gap between germline ends came to 8 bases. The CDR3, as DNA: TGTGCCAGCAGCACCTCCGTTGAAGCTTTCTTT. Amino acid sequence: CASSTSVEAFF. Full variable domain (outside the CDR3, taken from reference TRBV5-6 and TRBJ1-1): DAGVTQSPTHLIKTRGQQVTLRCSPKSGHDTVSWYQQALGQGPQFIFQYYEEEERQRGNFPDRFSGHQFPNYSSELNVNALLLGDSALYLCASSTSVEAFFGQGTRLTVV.

The CDR3 DNA sequence: TGTGCCGCACGGACTTCATATGGCTACACCTTC. Encoded protein: CAARTSYGYTF. The rearrangement uses TRBV25-1 and TRBJ1-2; no clear D gene. Germline V gene lookup returns CDR1 MGHDK and CDR2 SYGVNS. The CDR3 sequence is 11 residues long. Deletions cut 11 bases from V and 5 bases from J, with 12 bases between.